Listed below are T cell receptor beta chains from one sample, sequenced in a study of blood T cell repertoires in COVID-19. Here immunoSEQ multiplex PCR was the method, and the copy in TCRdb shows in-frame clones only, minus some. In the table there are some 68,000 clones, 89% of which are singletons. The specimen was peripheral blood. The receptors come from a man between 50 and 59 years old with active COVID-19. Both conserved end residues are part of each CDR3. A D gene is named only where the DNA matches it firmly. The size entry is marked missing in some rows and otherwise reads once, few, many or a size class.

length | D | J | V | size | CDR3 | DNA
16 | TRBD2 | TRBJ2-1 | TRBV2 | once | CASTLVTSGAYNEQFF | TGTGCCAGCACCTTGGTGACTAGCGGGGCCTACAATGAGCAGTTCTTC
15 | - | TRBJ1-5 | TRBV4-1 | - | CASSQEGGGIQPQHF | TGCGCCAGCAGCCAAGAGGGCGGAGGTATTCAGCCCCAGCATTTT
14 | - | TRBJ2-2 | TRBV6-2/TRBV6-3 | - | CASSYKLDTGELFF | TGTGCCAGCAGTTACAAACTAGACACCGGGGAGCTGTTTTTT
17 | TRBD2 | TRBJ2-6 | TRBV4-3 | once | CASSQDGGGSGANVLTF | TGCGCCAGCAGCCAAGATGGGGGGGGCTCTGGGGCCAACGTCCTGACTTTC
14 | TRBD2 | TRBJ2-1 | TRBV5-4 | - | CASSFLAGDNEQFF | TGTGCCAGCAGCTTCTTGGCGGGGGACAATGAGCAGTTCTTC
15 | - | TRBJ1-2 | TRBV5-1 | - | CASSPADSLNYGYTF | TGCGCCAGCAGCCCTGCGGACAGCCTCAACTATGGCTACACCTTC
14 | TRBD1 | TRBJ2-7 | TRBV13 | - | CASSTGTGGYEQYF | TGTGCCAGCAGCACAGGGACAGGGGGCTACGAGCAGTACTTC
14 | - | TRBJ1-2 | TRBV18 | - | CASSPREQGYGYTF | TGTGCCAGCTCACCAAGGGAACAGGGCTATGGCTACACCTTC
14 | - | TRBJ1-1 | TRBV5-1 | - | CASSLGRGHTEAFF | TGCGCCAGCAGCTTGGGGCGGGGGCACACTGAAGCTTTCTTT
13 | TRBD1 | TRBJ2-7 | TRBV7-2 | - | CASSSGQTYEQYF | TGTGCCAGCAGCTCGGGACAGACCTACGAGCAGTACTTC
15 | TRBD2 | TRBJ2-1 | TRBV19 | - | CASSYGGGAGNEQFF | TGTGCCAGTAGTTATGGCGGGGGGGCCGGGAATGAGCAGTTCTTC
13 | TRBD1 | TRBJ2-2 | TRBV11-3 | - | CASSRGGPGELFF | TGTGCCAGCAGCCGAGGGGGCCCCGGGGAGCTGTTTTTT